The source of this TCR beta chain is a study of blood T cells in healthy people across ages. Whole-study findings and limits: The study found more naive CD4+ cells and higher diversity in long-lived than aged donors. Roughly linear declines in TCR beta diversity per million T cells occurred with age.

The CDR3 is made up of 14 amino acids. V lost 6 bases and J lost 7; bases outside the gene matches: 9. Germline assignment: CDR1 MNHNS and CDR2 SASEGT. Isolation of PBMCs gave at least 7 million cells per sample. Points on this clonotype: Its antigen remains unknown.

The authors ran a second PCR of about 6 to 11 cycles using a sample-barcoded 5' primer and a J-beta primer mix. Each sample yielded at least 3 million CDR3-containing paired-end reads. One entry per CDR3 protein results from TCRdb running MiXCR on the 5' RACE reads. This sample has about a million distinct CDR3 sequences, with 48% found just once. The receptor comes from a man aged 25 to 40 in good health. J is TRBJ2-3 and V is TRBV6-1; TRBD1 aligns across 8 bases. The sequencing sample was made of blood. CDR3 in DNA: TGTGCCAGCAGGGAGTCAGGGGGCGGGAATACGCAGTATTTT. Protein: CASRESGGGNTQYF.